The clone carrying this T cell receptor (beta chain) was observed a handful of times. Its antigen is not identified. Cultured CD4+ T cell DNA underwent sequencing with the Oncomine TCR Beta short-read assay. TCRdb ran MiXCR on the PCR reads and lists one entry per CDR3 protein. The sample has approximately 20,000 distinct CDR3 sequences; under 25% are singletons. As to treatment: approximately nine-day PBMC culture with coronavirus spike peptide pools or control peptides (ViraFEST assay). ViraFEST stimulated the growth of antigen-specific T cells using peptide pools and subsequently profiled their TCRs by sequencing. This CDR3 spans 15 amino acids. Trimming took off 5 bases at V and 5 bases at J, with 18 bases between the two ends. From germline, CDR1 is SGHTA and CDR2 FQGNSA. The data originate from a study of vaccination and CD4 T cells after COVID-19. The wider study: The convalescents comprised six males and four females, two of them Hispanic. Post-COVID draws followed diagnosis by a median roughly 100 days (range 35 to 161). Control cultures used a CEFX viral epitope pool, an HIV-1 Nef peptide pool, or no peptide.

Sequencing was carried out using cultured CD4+ T cells from blood. This TCR was sampled from a human donor with COVID-19. The chain is built from TRBV7-2 and TRBJ2-5; perhaps TRBD2 as D (6 bases). DNA for the CDR3: TGTGCCAGCAGCCCCTACGGGAGTAATAGGGAGACCCAGTACTTC. It codes for CASSPYGSNRETQYF.